The subject of this entry is one T cell receptor beta chain. Its antigen is currently unknown. Profiled with immunoSEQ multiplex PCR; TCRdb holds only in-frame clones, not every one. The sample has about 14,000 clones, roughly 80% seen once. This entry is derived from a study of OX40 agonist ivuxolimab in advanced cancers. About the research overall: A mean age of about 56 years, range about 23 to 90, was recorded, and 82.7% were male. Under the entry rules, prior anti-PD-1, anti-PD-L1 or anti-CTLA-4 therapy was allowed, and 40% had some.

Trimming took off 3 bases at V and 0 bases at J, with 9 bases between the two ends. Germline assignment: CDR1 SQVTM and CDR2 ANQGSEA. This CDR3 comprises 14 residues. Regarding the study as a whole: Low levels of normalized T-cell clonal expansion also appeared in some nonresponders. At 0.1 to 3.0 mg/kg and by week 6, clonal expansion occurred in CD4+ and CD8+ blood T cells.

The receptor comes from an adult with an advanced solid tumor such as melanoma, head and neck, liver or kidney cancer. The V call is TRBV29-1, the J call TRBJ1-3; D not certain. The sample in question was CD4+ or CD8+ T cells sorted from blood, obtained in a trial of the OX40 agonist ivuxolimab. The CDR3 sequence is CSVDPGLSGNTIYF. CDR3 nucleotides: TGCAGCGTTGATCCGGGTCTCTCTGGAAACACCATATATTTT.